The sequence of this T cell receptor beta chain was determined in a study of blood T cell repertoires in COVID-19. Study in general: Nucleic acid was either cDNA or gDNA, and it came from T cells, B-cell-depleted T cells, or PBMCs.

The repertoire was sequenced with immunoSEQ multiplex PCR; TCRdb's copy has only in-frame clones and lacks some. The profile shows some 200,000 clones, about 85% of them singletons. Germline V gene sequence: CDR1 KGHSH, CDR2 LQKENI. This CDR3 has 17 residues. Germline trimming cut 0 bases from V and 8 bases from J; bases unmatched to any gene: 8. The receptor was derived from a woman aged 80 or older with active or convalescent COVID-19. The genes are TRBV18 and TRBJ2-1; 12 bases line up with TRBD2. Sequences were obtained from peripheral blood. The CDR3 region has the DNA TGTGCCAGCTCACCACCGTATCTAGCGGGAGGGCCGCATGAGCAGTTCTTC. It yields the protein CASSPPYLAGGPHEQFF.